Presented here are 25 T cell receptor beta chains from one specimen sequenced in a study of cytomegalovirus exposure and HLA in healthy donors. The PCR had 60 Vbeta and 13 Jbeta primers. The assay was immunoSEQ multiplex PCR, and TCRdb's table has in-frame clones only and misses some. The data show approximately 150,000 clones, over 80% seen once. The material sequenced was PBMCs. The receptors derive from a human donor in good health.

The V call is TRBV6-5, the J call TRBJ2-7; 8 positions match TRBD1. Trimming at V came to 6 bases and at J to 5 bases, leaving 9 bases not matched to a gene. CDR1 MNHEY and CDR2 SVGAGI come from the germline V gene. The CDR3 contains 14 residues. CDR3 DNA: TGTGCCAGCAGCTGGGACAGGAGAGTCCACGAGCAGTACTTC. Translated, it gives CASSWDRRVHEQYF.

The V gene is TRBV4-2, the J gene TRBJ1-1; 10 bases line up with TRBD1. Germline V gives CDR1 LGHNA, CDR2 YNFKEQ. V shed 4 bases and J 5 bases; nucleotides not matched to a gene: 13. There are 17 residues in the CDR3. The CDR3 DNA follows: TGTGCCAGCAGCCGTCAAGGAGGGACAGGGGAGGGGACTGAAGCTTTCTTT. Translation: CASSRQGGTGEGTEAFF.

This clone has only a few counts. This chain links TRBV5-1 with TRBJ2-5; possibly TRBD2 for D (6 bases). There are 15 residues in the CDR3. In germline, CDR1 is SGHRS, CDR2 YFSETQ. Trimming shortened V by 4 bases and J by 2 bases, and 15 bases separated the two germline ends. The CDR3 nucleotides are TGCGCCAGCAGCGTAGGAGGACTACCTCAAGAGACCCAGTACTTC. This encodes CASSVGGLPQETQYF.

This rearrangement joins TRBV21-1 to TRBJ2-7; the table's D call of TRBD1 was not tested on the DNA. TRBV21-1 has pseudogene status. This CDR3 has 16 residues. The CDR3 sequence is CASSTQTGGKTYEQYF. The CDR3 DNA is TGTGCCAGCAGCACCCAGACAGGGGGTAAGACCTACGAGCAGTACTTC.

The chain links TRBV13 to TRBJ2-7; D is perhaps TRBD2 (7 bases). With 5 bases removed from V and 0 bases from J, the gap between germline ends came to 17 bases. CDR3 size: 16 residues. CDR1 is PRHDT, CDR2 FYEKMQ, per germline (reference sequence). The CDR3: CASSIDGGRFSYEQYF. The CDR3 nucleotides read TGTGCCAGCAGCATCGACGGGGGGCGGTTCTCCTACGAGCAGTACTTC.

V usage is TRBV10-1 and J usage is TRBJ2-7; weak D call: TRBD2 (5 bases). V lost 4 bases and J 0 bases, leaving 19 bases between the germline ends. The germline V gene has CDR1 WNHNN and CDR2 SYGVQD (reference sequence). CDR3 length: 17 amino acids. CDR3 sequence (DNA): TGCGCCAGCAGTGTCCCCCCCAGAGGGTTCCTCTCCTACGAGCAGTACTTC. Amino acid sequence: CASSVPPRGFLSYEQYF.

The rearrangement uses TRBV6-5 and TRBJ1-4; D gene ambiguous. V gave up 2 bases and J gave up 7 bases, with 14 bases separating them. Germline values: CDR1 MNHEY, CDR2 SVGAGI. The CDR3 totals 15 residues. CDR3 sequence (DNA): TGTGCCAGCAGTTACAACCCCGATAGCGGTGAAAAACTGTTTTTT. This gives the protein CASSYNPDSGEKLFF.

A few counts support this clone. The DNA of the CDR3 is TGTGCCAGCAGTTCTGCACTTACTAACTATGGCTACACCTTC. The encoded protein is CASSSALTNYGYTF. The chain is built from TRBV25-1 and TRBJ1-2, with D unclear. V lost 5 bases, J lost 0 bases, and 10 bases lay in between. Germline V gene lookup returns CDR1 MGHDK and CDR2 SYGVNS. This CDR3 is built from 14 residues.

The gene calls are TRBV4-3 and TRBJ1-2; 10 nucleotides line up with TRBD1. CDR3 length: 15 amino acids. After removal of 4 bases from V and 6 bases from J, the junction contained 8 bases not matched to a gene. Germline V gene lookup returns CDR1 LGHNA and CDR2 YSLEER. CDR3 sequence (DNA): TGCGCCAGCAGCCTGTCGGGACAGGGGATCGATGGCTACACCTTC. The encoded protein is CASSLSGQGIDGYTF.

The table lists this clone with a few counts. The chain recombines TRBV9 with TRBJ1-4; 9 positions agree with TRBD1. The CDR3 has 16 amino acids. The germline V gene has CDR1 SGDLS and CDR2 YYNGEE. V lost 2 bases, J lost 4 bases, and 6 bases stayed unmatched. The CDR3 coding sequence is TGTGCCAGCAGCGTTGGACAGGGGAGCGGTAATGAAAAACTGTTTTTT. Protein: CASSVGQGSGNEKLFF.

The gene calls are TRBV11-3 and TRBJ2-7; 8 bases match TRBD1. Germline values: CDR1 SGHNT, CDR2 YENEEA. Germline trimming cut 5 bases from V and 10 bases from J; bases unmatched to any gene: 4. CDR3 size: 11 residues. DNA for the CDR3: TGTGCCAGCAGCGCGGGACAGGTACAGTACTTC. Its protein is CASSAGQVQYF.

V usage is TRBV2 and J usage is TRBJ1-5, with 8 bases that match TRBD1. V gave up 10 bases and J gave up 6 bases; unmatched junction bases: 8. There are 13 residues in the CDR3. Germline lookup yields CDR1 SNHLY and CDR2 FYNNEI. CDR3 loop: CATRQGHRQPQHF. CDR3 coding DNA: TGTGCCACCAGACAGGGGCATCGTCAGCCCCAGCATTTT.

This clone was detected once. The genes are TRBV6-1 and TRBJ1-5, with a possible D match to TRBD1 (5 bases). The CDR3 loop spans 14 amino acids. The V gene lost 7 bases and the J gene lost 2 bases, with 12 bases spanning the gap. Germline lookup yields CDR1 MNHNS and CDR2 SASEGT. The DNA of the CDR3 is TGTGCCAGCATTCCCTTGGGGCGCAATCAGCCCCAGCATTTT. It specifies CASIPLGRNQPQHF.

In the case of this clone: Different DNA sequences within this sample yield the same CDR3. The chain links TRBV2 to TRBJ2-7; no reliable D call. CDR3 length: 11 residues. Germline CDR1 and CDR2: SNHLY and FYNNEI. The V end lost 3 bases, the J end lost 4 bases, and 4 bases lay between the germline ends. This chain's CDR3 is CASSDYYEQYF. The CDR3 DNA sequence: TGTGCCAGCAGTGACTATTACGAGCAGTACTTC.

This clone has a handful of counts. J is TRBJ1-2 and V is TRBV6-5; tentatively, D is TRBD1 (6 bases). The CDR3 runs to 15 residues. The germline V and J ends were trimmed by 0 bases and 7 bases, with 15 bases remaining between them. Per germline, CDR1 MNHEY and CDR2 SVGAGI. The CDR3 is CASSYSRTARGGYTF. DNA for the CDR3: TGTGCCAGCAGTTACTCTCGGACAGCGAGGGGTGGCTACACCTTC.

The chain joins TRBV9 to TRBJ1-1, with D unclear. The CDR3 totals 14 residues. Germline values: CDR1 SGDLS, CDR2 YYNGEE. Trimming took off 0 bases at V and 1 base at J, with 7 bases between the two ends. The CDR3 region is CASSVVGGNTEAFF. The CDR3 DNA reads TGTGCCAGCAGCGTAGTCGGCGGGAACACTGAAGCTTTCTTT. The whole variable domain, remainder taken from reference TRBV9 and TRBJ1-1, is DSGVTQTPKHLITATGQRVTLRCSPRSGDLSVYWYQQSLDQGLQFLIQYYNGEERAKGNILERFSAQQFPDLHSELNLSSLELGDSALYFCASSVVGGNTEAFFGQGTRLTVV.

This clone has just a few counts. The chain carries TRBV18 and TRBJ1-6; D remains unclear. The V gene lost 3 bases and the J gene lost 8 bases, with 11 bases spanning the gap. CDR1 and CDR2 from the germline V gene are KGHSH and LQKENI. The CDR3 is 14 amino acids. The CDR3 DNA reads TGTGCCAGCTCACCCAGTGAGGGCTATTCACCCCTCCACTTT. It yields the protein CASSPSEGYSPLHF.

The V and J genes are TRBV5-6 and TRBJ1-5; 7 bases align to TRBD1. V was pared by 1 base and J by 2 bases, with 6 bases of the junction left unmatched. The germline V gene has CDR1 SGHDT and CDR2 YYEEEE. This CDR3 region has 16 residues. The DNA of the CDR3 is TGTGCCAGCAGCTTGAGCGACAGGGATGGCAATCAGCCCCAGCATTTT. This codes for CASSLSDRDGNQPQHF.

The CDR3 DNA is TGTGCCAGCAGTTTAGGACAAAGGGAGACCCAGTACTTC. Translating it yields CASSLGQRETQYF. The V gene is TRBV27, the J gene TRBJ2-5, with a weak D call TRBD1 (5 bases). This CDR3 has 13 residues. Trimming removed 2 bases at V and 5 bases at J, with 9 bases between. Germline CDR1 and CDR2: MNHEY and SMNVEV (reference sequence).

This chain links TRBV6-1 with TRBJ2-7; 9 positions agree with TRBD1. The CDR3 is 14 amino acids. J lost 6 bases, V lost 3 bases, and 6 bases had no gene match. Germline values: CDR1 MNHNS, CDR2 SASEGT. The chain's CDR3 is CASSELGQGSEQYF. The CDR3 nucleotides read TGTGCCAGCAGTGAGTTGGGACAGGGTAGCGAGCAGTACTTC.

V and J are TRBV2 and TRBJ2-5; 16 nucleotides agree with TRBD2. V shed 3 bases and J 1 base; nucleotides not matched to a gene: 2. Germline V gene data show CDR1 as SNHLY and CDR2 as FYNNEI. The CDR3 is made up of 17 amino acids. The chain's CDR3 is CASSEGTSGGAQETQYF. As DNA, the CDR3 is TGTGCCAGCAGTGAGGGGACTAGCGGGGGGGCCCAAGAGACCCAGTACTTC.

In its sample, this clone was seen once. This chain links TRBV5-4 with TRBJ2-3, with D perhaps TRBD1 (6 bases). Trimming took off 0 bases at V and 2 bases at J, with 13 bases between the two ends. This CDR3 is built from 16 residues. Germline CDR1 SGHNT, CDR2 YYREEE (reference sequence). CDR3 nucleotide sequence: TGTGCCAGCAGCTTGGGGATCGGACAGAACACAGATACGCAGTATTTT. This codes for CASSLGIGQNTDTQYF.

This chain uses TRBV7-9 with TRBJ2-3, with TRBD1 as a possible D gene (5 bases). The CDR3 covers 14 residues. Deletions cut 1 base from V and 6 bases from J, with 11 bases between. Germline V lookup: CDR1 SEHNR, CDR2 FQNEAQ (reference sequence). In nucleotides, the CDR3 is TGTGCCAGCAGCTTAGTTGCAGGGTTGGATACGCAGTATTTT. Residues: CASSLVAGLDTQYF.

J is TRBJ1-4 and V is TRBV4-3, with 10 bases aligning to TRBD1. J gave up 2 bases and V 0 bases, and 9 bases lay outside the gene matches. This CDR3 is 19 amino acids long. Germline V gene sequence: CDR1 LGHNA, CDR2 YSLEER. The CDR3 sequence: CASSQEGTGVFSTNEKLFF. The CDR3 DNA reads TGCGCCAGCAGCCAAGAAGGGACAGGGGTATTCTCGACTAATGAAAAACTGTTTTTT.

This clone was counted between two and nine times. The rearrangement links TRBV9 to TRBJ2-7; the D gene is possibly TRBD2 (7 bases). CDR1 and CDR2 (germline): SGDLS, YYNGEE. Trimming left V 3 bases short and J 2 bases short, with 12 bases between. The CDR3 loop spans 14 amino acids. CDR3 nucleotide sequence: TGTGCCAGCAGCGCAGAAGGGGGGGCCTACGAGCAGTACTTC. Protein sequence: CASSAEGGAYEQYF.